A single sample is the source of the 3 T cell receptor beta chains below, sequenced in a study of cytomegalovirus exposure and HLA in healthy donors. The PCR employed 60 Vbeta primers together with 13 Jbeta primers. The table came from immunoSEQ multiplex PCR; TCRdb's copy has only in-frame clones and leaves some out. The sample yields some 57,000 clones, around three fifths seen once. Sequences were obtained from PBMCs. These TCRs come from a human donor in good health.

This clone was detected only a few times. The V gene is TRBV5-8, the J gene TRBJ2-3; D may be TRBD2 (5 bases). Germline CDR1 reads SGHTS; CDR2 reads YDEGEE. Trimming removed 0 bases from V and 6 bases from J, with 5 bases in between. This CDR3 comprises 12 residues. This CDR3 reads CASSLGGDTQYF. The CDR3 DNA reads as TGTGCCAGCAGCTTGGGAGGGGATACGCAGTATTTT.

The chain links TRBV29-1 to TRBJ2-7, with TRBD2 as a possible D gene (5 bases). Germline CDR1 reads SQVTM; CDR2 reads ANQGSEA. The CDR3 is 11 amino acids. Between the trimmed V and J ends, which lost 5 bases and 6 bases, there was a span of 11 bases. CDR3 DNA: TGCAGCGTTAGGACTCCTGGCGAGCAGTACTTC. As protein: CSVRTPGEQYF.

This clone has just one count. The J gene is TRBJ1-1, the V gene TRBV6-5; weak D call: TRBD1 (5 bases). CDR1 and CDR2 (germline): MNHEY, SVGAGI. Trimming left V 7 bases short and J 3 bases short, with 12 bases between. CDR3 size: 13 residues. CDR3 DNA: TGTGCCAGCAAGCGGGGCAGGGACACTGAAGCTTTCTTT. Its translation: CASKRGRDTEAFF.